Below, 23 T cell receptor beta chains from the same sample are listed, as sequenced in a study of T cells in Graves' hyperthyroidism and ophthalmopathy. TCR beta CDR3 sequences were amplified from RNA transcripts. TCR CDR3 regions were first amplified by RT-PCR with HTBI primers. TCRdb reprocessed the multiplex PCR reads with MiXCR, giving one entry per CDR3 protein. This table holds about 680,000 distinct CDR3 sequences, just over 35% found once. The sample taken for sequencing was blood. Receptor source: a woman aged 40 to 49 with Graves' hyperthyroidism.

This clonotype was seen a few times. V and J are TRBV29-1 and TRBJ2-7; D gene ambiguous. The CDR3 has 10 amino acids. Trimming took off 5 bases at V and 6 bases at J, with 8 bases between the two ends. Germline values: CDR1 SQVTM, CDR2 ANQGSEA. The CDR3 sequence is CSVYWGEQYF. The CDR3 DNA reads TGCAGCGTTTACTGGGGCGAGCAGTACTTC.

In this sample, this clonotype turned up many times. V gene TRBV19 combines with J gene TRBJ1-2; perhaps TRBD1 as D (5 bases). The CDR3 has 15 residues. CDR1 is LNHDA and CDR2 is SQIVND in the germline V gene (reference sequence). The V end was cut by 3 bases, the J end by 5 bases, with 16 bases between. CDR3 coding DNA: TGTGCCAGTAGTATCTCCGGGACTGACTTTTATGGCTACACCTTC. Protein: CASSISGTDFYGYTF.

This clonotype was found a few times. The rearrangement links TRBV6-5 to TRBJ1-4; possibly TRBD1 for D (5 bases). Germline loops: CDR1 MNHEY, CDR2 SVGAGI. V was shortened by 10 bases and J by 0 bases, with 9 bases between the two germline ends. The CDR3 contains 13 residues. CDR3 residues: CATRQSTNEKLFF. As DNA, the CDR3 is TGTGCCACCCGACAGTCAACTAATGAAAAACTGTTTTTT.

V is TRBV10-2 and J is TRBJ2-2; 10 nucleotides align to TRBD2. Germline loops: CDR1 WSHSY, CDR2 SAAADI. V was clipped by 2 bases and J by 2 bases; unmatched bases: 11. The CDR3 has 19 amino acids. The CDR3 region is CASSEAKRGGPPNTGELFF. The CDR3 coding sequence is TGCGCCAGCAGTGAGGCCAAGCGGGGGGGGCCCCCCAACACCGGGGAGCTGTTTTTT.

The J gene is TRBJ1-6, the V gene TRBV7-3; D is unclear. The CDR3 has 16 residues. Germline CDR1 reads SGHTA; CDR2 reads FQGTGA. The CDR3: CAALVVRNPGNSPLHF. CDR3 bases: TGTGCTGCACTGGTGGTACGAAACCCCGGGAATTCACCCCTCCACTTT.

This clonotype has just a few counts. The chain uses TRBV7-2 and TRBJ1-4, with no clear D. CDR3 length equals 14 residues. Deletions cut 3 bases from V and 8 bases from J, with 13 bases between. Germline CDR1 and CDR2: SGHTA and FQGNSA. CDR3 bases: TGTGCCAGCAGCTTCATGGAGGGCGGAGAAAAACTGTTTTTT. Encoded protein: CASSFMEGGEKLFF.

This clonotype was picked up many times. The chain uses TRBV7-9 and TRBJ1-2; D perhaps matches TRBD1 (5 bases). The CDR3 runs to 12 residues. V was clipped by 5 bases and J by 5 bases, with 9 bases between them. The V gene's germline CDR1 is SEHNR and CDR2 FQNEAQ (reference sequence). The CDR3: CASSRDSYGYTF. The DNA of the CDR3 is TGTGCCAGCAGCCGAGACAGTTATGGCTACACCTTC.

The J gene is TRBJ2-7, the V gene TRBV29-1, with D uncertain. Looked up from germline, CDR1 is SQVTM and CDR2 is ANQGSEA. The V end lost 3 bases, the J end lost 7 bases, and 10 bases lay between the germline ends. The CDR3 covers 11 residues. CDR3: CSVDSYNEQYF. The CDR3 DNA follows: TGCAGCGTTGACTCCTACAATGAGCAGTACTTC.

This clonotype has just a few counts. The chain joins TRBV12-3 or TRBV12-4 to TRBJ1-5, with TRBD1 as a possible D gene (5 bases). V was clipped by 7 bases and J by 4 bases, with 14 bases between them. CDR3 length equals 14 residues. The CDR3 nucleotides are TGTGCCAGCACCGAGGGGTTACAGAATCAGCCCCAGCATTTT. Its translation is CASTEGLQNQPQHF.

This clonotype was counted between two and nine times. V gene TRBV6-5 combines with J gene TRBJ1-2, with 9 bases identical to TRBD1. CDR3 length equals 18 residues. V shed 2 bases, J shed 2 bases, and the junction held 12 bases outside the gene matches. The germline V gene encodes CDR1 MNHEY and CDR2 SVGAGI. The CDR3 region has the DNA TGTGCCAGCAGTTACGACGGGACAGGGAAGGGACCCAACTATGGCTACACCTTC. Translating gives CASSYDGTGKGPNYGYTF.

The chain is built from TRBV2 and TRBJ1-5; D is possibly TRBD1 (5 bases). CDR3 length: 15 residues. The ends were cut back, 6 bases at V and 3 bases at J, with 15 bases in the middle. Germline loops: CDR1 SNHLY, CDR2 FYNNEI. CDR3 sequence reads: CASRQDGTANQPQHF. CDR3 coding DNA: TGTGCCAGCAGGCAGGATGGGACGGCCAATCAGCCCCAGCATTTT.

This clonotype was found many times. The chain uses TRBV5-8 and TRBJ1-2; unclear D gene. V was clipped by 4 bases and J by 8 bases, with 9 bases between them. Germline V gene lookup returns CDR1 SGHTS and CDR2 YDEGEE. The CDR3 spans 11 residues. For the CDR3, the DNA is TGTGCCAGCAGCCACGAGGGAGGCTACACCTTC. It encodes CASSHEGGYTF.

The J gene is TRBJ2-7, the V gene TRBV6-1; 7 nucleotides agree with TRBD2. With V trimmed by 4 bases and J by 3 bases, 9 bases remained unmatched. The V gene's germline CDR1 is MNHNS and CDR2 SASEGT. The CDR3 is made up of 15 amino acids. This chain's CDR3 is CASSGVGGGLYEQYF. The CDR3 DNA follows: TGTGCCAGCAGTGGGGTCGGCGGGGGTCTCTACGAGCAGTACTTC.

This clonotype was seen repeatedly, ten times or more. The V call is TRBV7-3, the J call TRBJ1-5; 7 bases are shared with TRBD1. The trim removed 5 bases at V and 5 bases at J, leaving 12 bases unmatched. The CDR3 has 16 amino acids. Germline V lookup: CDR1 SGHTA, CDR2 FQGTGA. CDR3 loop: CASSLRPTGSHQPQHF. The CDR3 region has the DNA TGTGCCAGCAGCCTTAGACCGACAGGGAGCCATCAGCCCCAGCATTTT. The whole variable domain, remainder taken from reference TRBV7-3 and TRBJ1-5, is GAGVSQTPSNKVTEKGKYVELRCDPISGHTALYWYRQSLGQGPEFLIYFQGTGAADDSGLPNDRFFAVRPEGSVSTLKIQRTERGDSAVYLCASSLRPTGSHQPQHFGDGTRLSIL.

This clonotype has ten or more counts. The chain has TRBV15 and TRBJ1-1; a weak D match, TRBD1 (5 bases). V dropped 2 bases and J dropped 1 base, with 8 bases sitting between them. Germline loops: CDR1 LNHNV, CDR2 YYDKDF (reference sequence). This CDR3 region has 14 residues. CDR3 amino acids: CATSRSGPNTEAFF. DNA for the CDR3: TGTGCCACCAGCAGATCGGGACCGAACACTGAAGCTTTCTTT.

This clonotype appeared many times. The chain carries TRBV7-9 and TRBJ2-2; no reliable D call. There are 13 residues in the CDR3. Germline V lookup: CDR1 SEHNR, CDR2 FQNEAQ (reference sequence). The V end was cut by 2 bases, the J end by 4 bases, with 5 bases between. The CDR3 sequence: CASSLMPTGELFF. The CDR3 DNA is TGTGCCAGCAGCTTAATGCCCACCGGGGAGCTGTTTTTT.

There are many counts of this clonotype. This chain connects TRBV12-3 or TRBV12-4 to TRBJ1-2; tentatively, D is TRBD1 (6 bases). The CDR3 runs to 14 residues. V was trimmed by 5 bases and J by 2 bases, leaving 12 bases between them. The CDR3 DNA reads TGTGCCAGCAGTCCAGGAGACAGGAACTATGGCTACACCTTC. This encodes CASSPGDRNYGYTF.

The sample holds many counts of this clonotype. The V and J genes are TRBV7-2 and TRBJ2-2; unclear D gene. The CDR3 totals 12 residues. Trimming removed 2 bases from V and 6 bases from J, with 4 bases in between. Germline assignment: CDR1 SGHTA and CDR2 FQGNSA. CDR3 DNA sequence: TGTGCCAGCAGCTTAACTGCCGGGGAGCTGTTTTTT. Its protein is CASSLTAGELFF.

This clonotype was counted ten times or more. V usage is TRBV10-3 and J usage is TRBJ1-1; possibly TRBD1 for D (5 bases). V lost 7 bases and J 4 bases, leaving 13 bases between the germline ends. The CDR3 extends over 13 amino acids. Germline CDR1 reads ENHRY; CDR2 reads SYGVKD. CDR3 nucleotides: TGTGCCATCACCCTGACAGTGGGCACTGAAGCTTTCTTT. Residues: CAITLTVGTEAFF.

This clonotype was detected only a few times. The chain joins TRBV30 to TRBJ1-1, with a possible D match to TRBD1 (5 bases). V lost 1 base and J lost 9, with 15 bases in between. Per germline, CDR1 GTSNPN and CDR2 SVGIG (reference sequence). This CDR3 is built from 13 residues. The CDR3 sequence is CAWSGYGRVKAFF. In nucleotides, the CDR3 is TGTGCCTGGAGTGGGTACGGCAGGGTCAAAGCTTTCTTT.

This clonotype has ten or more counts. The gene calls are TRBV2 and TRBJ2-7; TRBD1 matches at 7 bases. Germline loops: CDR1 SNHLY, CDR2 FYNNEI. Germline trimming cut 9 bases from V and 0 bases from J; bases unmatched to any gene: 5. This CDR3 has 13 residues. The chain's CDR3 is CASTTGISYEQYF. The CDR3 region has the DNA TGTGCCAGTACGACAGGGATCTCCTACGAGCAGTACTTC.

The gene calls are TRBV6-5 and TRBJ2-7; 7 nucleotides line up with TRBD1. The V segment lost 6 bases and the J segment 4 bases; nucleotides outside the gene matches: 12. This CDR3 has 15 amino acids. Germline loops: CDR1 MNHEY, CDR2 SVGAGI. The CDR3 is CASRPDRVRGYEQYF. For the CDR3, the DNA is TGTGCCAGCAGACCAGACAGGGTTCGGGGTTACGAGCAGTACTTC.

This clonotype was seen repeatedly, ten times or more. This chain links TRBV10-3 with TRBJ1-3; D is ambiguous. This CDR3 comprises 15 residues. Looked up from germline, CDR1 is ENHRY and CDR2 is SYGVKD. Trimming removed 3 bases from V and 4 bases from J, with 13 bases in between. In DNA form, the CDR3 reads TGTGCCATCAGTGACCACACGTCGGTGGGAAACACCATATATTTT. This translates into CAISDHTSVGNTIYF.